This T cell receptor (beta chain) emerged from a study of T-cell memory formation after mild COVID-19. Overall study: TCR clusters showed largely donor specificity. Study-level results: There were some responding clones in pre-infection memory, which suggested that cross-reactive memory had joined. Contracting clones from day 15 to 85 had balanced CD4/CD8; later expanders favoured CD4+.

Germline V gives CDR1 SGHRS, CDR2 YFSETQ. Trimming at V came to 2 bases and at J to 8 bases, leaving 7 bases not matched to a gene. The CDR3 runs 15 residues. TCRdb ran MiXCR on the 5' RACE reads and lists one entry per CDR3 protein. The sample gives 470,000 or so distinct CDR3 sequences, 15% to 20% of which show up once; over 9% is in the top ten. This clonotype was observed many times. Its antigen is not known. The sample taken for sequencing was PBMCs or a T cell subset sorted from them (not recorded which). This sequence originates from an adult woman who had mild COVID-19 (a few samples of this study predate the infection). Cell type and time point are not known. The gene calls are TRBV5-1 and TRBJ1-4, with 9 bases aligning to TRBD1. The CDR3 region has the DNA TGCGCCAGCAGCTTACAGACAGGGGGTGGAGAAAAACTGTTTTTT. Its translation: CASSLQTGGGEKLFF.